Listed here are 18 T cell receptor beta chains from one sample, sequenced in a study of T cells in Graves' hyperthyroidism and ophthalmopathy. Amplified TCR beta CDR3 regions came from RNA transcripts. RT-PCR in the first round (using the HTBI primer set) targeted the TCR CDR3. One entry per CDR3 protein results from TCRdb running MiXCR on the multiplex PCR reads. This sample yields 200,000 to 250,000 distinct CDR3 sequences, of which about a sixth are seen a single time; approximately 30% belongs to the top ten. Material: blood. These receptors were obtained from a woman aged 18-29 years with Graves' ophthalmopathy.

The chain employs TRBV15 and TRBJ2-3; D may be TRBD2 (6 bases). This CDR3 has 17 residues. The V end lost 4 bases, the J end lost 4 bases, and 21 bases lay between the germline ends. Germline CDR1 reads LNHNV; CDR2 reads YYDKDF (reference sequence). The CDR3, as DNA: TGTGCCACCAGCAACTTGGGGGTCGGGAGCGCCCCAGATACGCAGTATTTT. Amino acid sequence: CATSNLGVGSAPDTQYF.

This clonotype occurred many times. This sequence joins TRBV7-3 and TRBJ2-2; tentatively, D is TRBD1 (5 bases). CDR3 length: 16 residues. With 6 bases removed from V and 1 base from J, the gap between germline ends came to 15 bases. Germline CDR1 SGHTA, CDR2 FQGTGA. The CDR3, as DNA: TGTGCCAGCAGTCGCCTTGGGGCCAGGAACACCGGGGAGCTGTTTTTT. Translated, it gives CASSRLGARNTGELFF.

In this sample, this clonotype turned up many times. V usage is TRBV6-1 and J usage is TRBJ1-2; tentatively, D is TRBD1 (5 bases). CDR1 is MNHNS, CDR2 SASEGT, per germline. This CDR3 spans 14 amino acids. V was shortened by 5 bases and J by 4 bases, with 14 bases between the two germline ends. The CDR3 DNA reads TGTGCCAGCAGTAGCCGAGACAGAGTCTATGGCTACACCTTC. Translating it yields CASSSRDRVYGYTF.

The V gene is TRBV5-6, the J gene TRBJ1-2; possible D gene TRBD1, 5 bases. CDR3 length equals 16 residues. Trimming shortened V by 4 bases and J by 3 bases, and 19 bases separated the two germline ends. Germline CDR1 SGHDT, CDR2 YYEEEE. This CDR3 is CASSPPFWDGDYGYTF. The CDR3 DNA is TGTGCCAGCAGCCCCCCCTTCTGGGACGGCGACTATGGCTACACCTTC.

Ten or more counts support this clonotype. This chain joins TRBV12-3 or TRBV12-4 and TRBJ1-6, with D possibly being TRBD1 (5 bases). Trimming took off 6 bases at V and 3 bases at J, with 12 bases between the two ends. The CDR3 sequence is 15 residues long. The CDR3 sequence: CASRSRGSYNSPLHF. The CDR3 nucleotides read TGTGCCAGCAGGTCCCGGGGCAGCTATAATTCACCCCTCCACTTT.

This clonotype was seen repeatedly, ten times or more. The chain uses TRBV25-1 and TRBJ1-1, with D possibly being TRBD1 (6 bases). V was shortened by 7 bases and J by 2 bases, with 17 bases between the two germline ends. Germline CDR1 reads MGHDK; CDR2 reads SYGVNS. CDR3 length: 15 amino acids. The DNA for the CDR3 is TGTGCCAGCATCGGGTGGAGGGGGGGAAACACTGAAGCTTTCTTT. It codes for CASIGWRGGNTEAFF.

This clonotype was counted many times. The chain employs TRBV4-3 and TRBJ2-7, with D possibly being TRBD2 (5 bases). Trimming shortened V by 1 base and J by 7 bases, and 11 bases separated the two germline ends. Germline lookup yields CDR1 LGHNA and CDR2 YSLEER. This CDR3 spans 13 amino acids. The CDR3 nucleotides read TGCGCCAGCAGCCAAGTTGTGGACTGGGAGCAGTACTTC. Protein: CASSQVVDWEQYF.

A word on this clonotype: A much larger clone differs from this one at a single base, so this may be a read error. V usage is TRBV20-1 and J usage is TRBJ2-1; 7 nucleotides match TRBD1. The V gene's germline CDR1 is DFQATT and CDR2 SNEGSKA (reference sequence). Losses at the gene ends were 6 bases for V and 9 bases for J; bases not matched to a gene: 8. The CDR3 is made up of 12 amino acids. CDR3 sequence (DNA): TGCAGTGCGCACAGGGGATATGGTGAGCAGTTCTTC. Amino acids: CSAHRGYGEQFF.

The sample holds a few counts of this clonotype. The chain couples TRBV5-4 to TRBJ1-1, with a weak D call TRBD1 (5 bases). The V end was cut by 0 bases, the J end by 1 base, with 13 bases between. The CDR3 has 16 amino acids. From germline, CDR1 is SGHNT and CDR2 YYREEE (reference sequence). Here the CDR3 reads CASSLEGRQQNTEAFF. CDR3 in DNA: TGTGCCAGCAGCTTGGAGGGGAGGCAACAGAACACTGAAGCTTTCTTT.

This clonotype was recorded at least ten times. The chain recombines TRBV24-1 with TRBJ1-2; 9 bases are a match to TRBD1. Germline values: CDR1 KGHDR, CDR2 SFDVKD. The CDR3 loop spans 17 amino acids. V was clipped by 2 bases and J by 7 bases; unmatched bases: 13. CDR3 loop: CATSDSPTGGYLSGYTF. The DNA of the CDR3 is TGTGCCACCAGTGATTCCCCGACAGGGGGGTATTTGTCTGGCTACACCTTC.

The chain recombines TRBV7-8 with TRBJ2-1; 7 bases map to TRBD2. Germline CDR1 reads SGHVS; CDR2 reads FQNEAQ. J was trimmed by 5 bases and V by 1 base; bases with no gene match: 8. CDR3 size: 16 residues. The CDR3 region is CASSLVPSGVDNEQFF. The CDR3 DNA reads as TGTGCCAGCAGCTTAGTGCCAAGCGGGGTGGACAATGAGCAGTTCTTC.

Of note for this clonotype: Sequence at one end of the junction differs from germline and may be a read error. V and J are TRBV19 and TRBJ1-1, with a tentative D call TRBD1 (6 bases). This CDR3 comprises 14 residues. The germline V gene has CDR1 LNHDA and CDR2 SQIVND (reference sequence). CDR3: CASSPPGEGTEAFF. The CDR3 nucleotides are TGCGCCAGTAGTCCGCCAGGGGAGGGCACTGAAGCTTTCTTT.

This clonotype appeared many times. The rearrangement uses TRBV4-1 and TRBJ2-5; possible D gene TRBD2, 6 bases. CDR3 length: 15 amino acids. Trimming removed 3 bases from V and 1 base from J, with 12 bases in between. Germline V gene lookup returns CDR1 MGHRA and CDR2 YSYEKL. Here the CDR3 DNA reads TGCGCCAGCAGCCAGGGGCTAGCGTCCCAAGAGACCCAGTACTTC. Protein product: CASSQGLASQETQYF.

This clonotype was seen at least ten times. The chain combines TRBV20-1 with TRBJ2-1; 9 bases fit TRBD2. Germline lookup yields CDR1 DFQATT and CDR2 SNEGSKA (reference sequence). This CDR3 contains 17 residues. With 0 bases clipped from V and 5 bases from J, the junction kept 11 bases outside the gene matches. CDR3 loop: CSARENGREGPHNEQFF. The CDR3, as DNA: TGCAGTGCTAGAGAGAATGGGCGGGAGGGCCCCCACAATGAGCAGTTCTTC.

At least ten counts were recorded for this clonotype. This rearrangement joins TRBV30 to TRBJ1-5; possibly TRBD1 for D (6 bases). The CDR3 has 14 amino acids. Looked up from germline, CDR1 is GTSNPN and CDR2 is SVGIG (reference sequence). Trimming left V 0 bases short and J 4 bases short, with 10 bases between. DNA of the CDR3: TGTGCCTGGAGTGTAGGGCAGGGGAATCAGCCCCAGCATTTT. It is translated as CAWSVGQGNQPQHF.

The chain joins TRBV7-2 to TRBJ2-3; 11 nucleotides agree with TRBD2. Germline CDR1 and CDR2: SGHTA and FQGNSA. This CDR3 comprises 17 residues. Unmatched junction bases numbered 11, after V lost 5 bases and J lost 4 bases. The CDR3, as DNA: TGTGCCAGCAGCCTAATAGCGGGAGGGCCGAGAGCAGATACGCAGTATTTT. Encoded protein: CASSLIAGGPRADTQYF.

There are many counts of this clonotype. The chain is built from TRBV24-1 and TRBJ2-3, with D maybe TRBD1 (5 bases). Per the germline V gene, CDR1 is KGHDR and CDR2 is SFDVKD. This CDR3 has 16 residues. Trimming shortened V by 4 bases and J by 4 bases, and 17 bases separated the two germline ends. CDR3 sequence (DNA): TGTGCCACCAGTGACCCGGACACGGTTCTGTCAGATACGCAGTATTTT. It encodes CATSDPDTVLSDTQYF.

This clonotype has ten or more counts. This chain links TRBV5-1 with TRBJ2-1, with TRBD1 matching 8 bases. The germline gives CDR1 SGHRS, CDR2 YFSETQ. The CDR3 runs 15 residues. J was trimmed by 4 bases and V by 2 bases; bases with no gene match: 5. CDR3 region: CASSFDDRGYNEQFF. The CDR3 DNA sequence: TGCGCCAGCAGCTTTGATGACAGGGGATACAATGAGCAGTTCTTC.